Below are 25 T cell receptor beta chains sequenced from a single sample in a study of T cells after yellow fever vaccination. Via MiXCR, TCRdb re-called the 5' RACE reads, giving one row per CDR3 protein. The data contain 300,000 to 400,000 distinct CDR3 sequences, approximately 3.9% of them seen just once; the ten biggest clones take up roughly a quarter. Sequencing was performed on PBMCs, taken 5 days after the yellow fever booster vaccination. These TCRs come from a man between 18 and 35 years old who received the YFV17D yellow fever vaccine.

This clonotype occurred many times. The chain is built from TRBV29-1 and TRBJ2-3; 8 bases agree with TRBD2. Losses at the gene ends were 4 bases for V and 5 bases for J; bases not matched to a gene: 8. The CDR3 totals 14 residues. Germline loops: CDR1 SQVTM, CDR2 ANQGSEA. This chain's CDR3 is CSVVLAGGLDTQYF. The CDR3 DNA follows: TGCAGCGTTGTACTGGCGGGGGGCCTAGATACGCAGTATTTT.

This clonotype came up a few times. The J gene is TRBJ1-6, the V gene TRBV12-3 or TRBV12-4; D not certain. CDR3 length: 15 amino acids. V dropped 6 bases and J dropped 7 bases, with 16 bases sitting between them. DNA of the CDR3: TGTGCCAGCAGACAATTCGGAGGGATGAATTCACCCCTCCACTTT. Its translation: CASRQFGGMNSPLHF.

V gene TRBV5-4 combines with J gene TRBJ2-7; TRBD1 matches 8 bases. The CDR3 has 14 amino acids. The germline gives CDR1 SGHNT, CDR2 YYREEE (reference sequence). V dropped 4 bases and J dropped 0; count of bases not matched to a gene: 3. CDR3 nucleotides: TGTGCCAGCAGCAAGGGACAGGACTCCTACGAGCAGTACTTC. This translates into CASSKGQDSYEQYF.

In this sample, this clonotype turned up a few times. The chain links TRBV18 to TRBJ2-5, with a tentative D call TRBD1 (6 bases). CDR1 and CDR2 (germline): KGHSH, LQKENI. The CDR3 covers 15 residues. Between the trimmed V and J ends, which lost 2 bases and 2 bases, there was a span of 12 bases. The CDR3 protein is CASSPLQGQQETQYF. DNA for the CDR3: TGTGCCAGCTCACCATTACAGGGTCAGCAAGAGACCCAGTACTTC.

The chain links TRBV28 to TRBJ2-5; perhaps TRBD2 as D (6 bases). In germline, CDR1 is MDHEN, CDR2 SYDVKM. This CDR3 region has 14 residues. V shed 4 bases and J shed 3 bases, with 12 bases lying between them. The CDR3 bases are TGTGCCAGCAGTTCTGGGGGACTGGAAGAGACCCAGTACTTC. Translating gives CASSSGGLEETQYF.

The V and J genes are TRBV19 and TRBJ2-4; D is unclear. Trimming took off 2 bases at V and 1 base at J, with 6 bases between the two ends. CDR3 length equals 14 residues. The germline V gene has CDR1 LNHDA and CDR2 SQIVND (reference sequence). The CDR3 reads CASSISQAKNIQYF. Written as DNA, the CDR3 is TGTGCCAGTAGTATATCACAGGCCAAAAACATTCAGTACTTC.

This clonotype was seen many times. The genes are TRBV7-9 and TRBJ1-2; 7 bases match TRBD1. The trim removed 6 bases at V and 5 bases at J, leaving 9 bases unmatched. The germline V gene encodes CDR1 SEHNR and CDR2 FQNEAQ (reference sequence). The CDR3 runs to 14 residues. Written as DNA, the CDR3 is TGTGCCAGCAGAAAAGCGGACAGGCTATATGGCTACACCTTC. It translates to CASRKADRLYGYTF.

J is TRBJ2-2 and V is TRBV18, with TRBD1 matching over 8 bases. In germline, CDR1 is KGHSH, CDR2 LQKENI. Germline trimming cut 3 bases from V and 4 bases from J; bases unmatched to any gene: 4. CDR3 length: 15 amino acids. The CDR3 DNA reads TGTGCCAGCTCACCGACACAGGGGGGCACCGGGGAGCTGTTTTTT. Translating it yields CASSPTQGGTGELFF.

This clonotype has a handful of counts. The chain couples TRBV5-1 to TRBJ2-5, with D possibly TRBD2 on 5 matching bases. Between the trimmed V and J ends, which lost 4 bases and 6 bases, there was a span of 16 bases. The germline V gene encodes CDR1 SGHRS and CDR2 YFSETQ. The CDR3 loop spans 14 amino acids. CDR3 loop: CASSRREPGQTQYF. CDR3 DNA: TGCGCCAGCAGCCGCCGGGAACCAGGACAGACCCAGTACTTC. Full variable domain (missing parts from reference TRBV5-1 and TRBJ2-5): KAGVTQTPRYLIKTRGQQVTLSCSPISGHRSVSWYQQTPGQGLQFLFEYFSETQRNKGNFPGRFSGRQFSNSRSEMNVSTLELGDSALYLCASSRREPGQTQYFGPGTRLLVL.

This clonotype was found many times. V and J are TRBV11-3 and TRBJ2-1, with D unresolved. The CDR3 sequence is 12 residues long. Germline CDR1 is SGHNT and CDR2 is YENEEA. V lost 3 bases and J 9 bases, leaving 9 bases between the germline ends. The CDR3 here is CASSFWSSEQFF. In DNA, the CDR3 is TGTGCCAGCAGCTTTTGGTCGAGTGAGCAGTTCTTC. Full variable domain (rest looked up from reference TRBV11-3 and TRBJ2-1): EAGVVQSPRYKIIEKKQPVAFWCNPISGHNTLYWYLQNLGQGPELLIRYENEEAVDDSQLPKDRFSAERLKGVDSTLKIQPAELGDSAVYLCASSFWSSEQFFGPGTRLTVL.

About this clonotype: Germline and junction disagree at one end, which may indicate a read error. CDR3 region: CASSGVTAGELFF. The CDR3 DNA follows: TGTGCTAGCAGCGGTGTGACCGCCGGGGAGCTGTTTTTT. The V call is TRBV7-7, the J call TRBJ2-2; weak D call: TRBD2 (5 bases). The CDR3 sequence is 13 residues long. The germline gives CDR1 SSHAT, CDR2 FNYEAQ (reference sequence).

This clonotype was counted many times. This sequence joins TRBV7-2 and TRBJ2-2; 8 positions match TRBD2. Germline loops: CDR1 SGHTA, CDR2 FQGNSA. This CDR3 contains 15 residues. Unmatched junction bases numbered 6, after V lost 5 bases and J lost 4 bases. In nucleotides, the CDR3 is TGTGCCAGCAGCCCCACTCGGGGGGGCACCGGGGAGCTGTTTTTT. Its translation is CASSPTRGGTGELFF.

This clonotype was seen more than once but under ten times. The chain uses TRBV15 and TRBJ1-6; 9 bases agree with TRBD1. Trimming removed 0 bases from V and 10 bases from J; junction bases left unmatched: 10. CDR3 length: 17 amino acids. Germline-derived CDR1 and CDR2 are LNHNV and YYDKDF (reference sequence). The CDR3 loop reads CATSRDTGQGLRSPLHF. In DNA, the CDR3 is TGTGCCACCAGCAGAGATACGGGACAGGGTTTGAGGTCACCCCTCCACTTT.

In its sample, this clonotype was seen a few times. The chain is built from TRBV7-9 and TRBJ2-2, with TRBD1 as a possible D gene (6 bases). CDR1 is SEHNR, CDR2 FQNEAQ, per germline (reference sequence). V lost 5 bases and J lost 10, with 29 bases in between. The CDR3 consists of 18 residues. CDR3: CASSRGTTGTTGGVELFF. CDR3 DNA: TGTGCCAGCAGCCGAGGTACGACAGGAACAACCGGAGGCGTGGAGCTGTTTTTT.

This chain joins TRBV4-2 and TRBJ2-3, with a tentative D call TRBD2 (7 bases). The germline gives CDR1 LGHNA, CDR2 YNFKEQ. This CDR3 spans 16 amino acids. V lost 0 bases to trimming and J lost 2 bases, with 12 bases between them. The CDR3 sequence: CASSQDTGGPTDTQYF. The CDR3, as DNA: TGTGCCAGCAGCCAAGATACGGGGGGCCCCACAGATACGCAGTATTTT.

This clonotype has just a few counts. This chain connects TRBV7-2 to TRBJ2-3; tentatively, D is TRBD1 (6 bases). The V gene's germline CDR1 is SGHTA and CDR2 FQGNSA. CDR3 length: 14 amino acids. Trimming removed 4 bases from V and 0 bases from J, with 8 bases in between. CDR3: CASSWTASTDTQYF. The CDR3 region has the DNA TGTGCCAGCAGCTGGACAGCTAGCACAGATACGCAGTATTTT.

The gene calls are TRBV19 and TRBJ2-5; either TRBD1 or TRBD2 may fit D (5 bases each). The V gene lost 3 bases and the J gene lost 5 bases, with 16 bases spanning the gap. The CDR3 extends over 15 amino acids. Germline CDR1 and CDR2: LNHDA and SQIVND (reference sequence). This chain's CDR3 is CASSMRGPLRETQYF. The CDR3, as DNA: TGTGCCAGTAGTATGAGGGGACCTCTGCGGGAGACCCAGTACTTC.

This sequence joins TRBV18 and TRBJ1-2; 7 positions match TRBD1. Trimming took 6 bases from V and 0 from J; bases not matched to a gene: 7. Germline loops: CDR1 KGHSH, CDR2 LQKENI. This CDR3 comprises 15 residues. CDR3 amino acids: CASSPQGDTNYGYTF. CDR3 sequence (DNA): TGTGCCAGCTCCCCCCAGGGGGACACTAACTATGGCTACACCTTC.

The V call is TRBV5-1, the J call TRBJ1-3, with TRBD1 as a possible D gene (5 bases). V dropped 4 bases and J dropped 0 bases, with 11 bases sitting between them. This CDR3 has 15 residues. In germline, CDR1 is SGHRS, CDR2 YFSETQ. CDR3 sequence: CASSMGGDSGNTIYF. The CDR3 DNA reads TGCGCCAGCAGCATGGGGGGAGACTCTGGAAACACCATATATTTT.

This clonotype was observed many times. The genes are TRBV12-3 or TRBV12-4 and TRBJ2-1, with TRBD1 matching 9 bases. Germline trimming cut 6 bases from V and 3 bases from J; bases unmatched to any gene: 9. This CDR3 has 16 residues. CDR3 sequence (DNA): TGTGCCAGCAGCTCCGGGACAGGGACGGGCTACAATGAGCAGTTCTTC. It encodes CASSSGTGTGYNEQFF.

This chain links TRBV6-5 with TRBJ2-5, with D possibly matching TRBD2 (7 bases). V lost 6 bases, J lost 4 bases, and 18 bases lay in between. Germline CDR1 MNHEY, CDR2 SVGAGI. This CDR3 spans 15 amino acids. CDR3 bases: TGTGCCAGCAGCAGAAAGGGGGGGCTTCCAGAGACCCAGTACTTC. This translates into CASSRKGGLPETQYF.

This clonotype was detected only a few times. The rearrangement joins TRBV12-3 or TRBV12-4 to TRBJ2-2; 14 bases are a match to TRBD2. This CDR3 region has 17 residues. Trimming at V came to 5 bases and at J to 5 bases, leaving 7 bases not matched to a gene. DNA for the CDR3: TGTGCCAGCAGTCAAAAGGGACTAGCGGGGGTAACCGGGGAGCTGTTTTTT. As protein: CASSQKGLAGVTGELFF.

The rearrangement uses TRBV20-1 and TRBJ2-5; 7 nucleotides agree with TRBD1. Trimming cost V 6 bases and J 5 bases; bases outside gene matches: 12. CDR3 length: 14 amino acids. Germline CDR1 and CDR2: DFQATT and SNEGSKA (reference sequence). The CDR3 is CSAPRQGQSETQYF. CDR3 nucleotide sequence: TGCAGTGCCCCTCGACAGGGACAAAGCGAGACCCAGTACTTC.

This clonotype was detected many times. The gene calls are TRBV18 and TRBJ1-1; tentatively, D is TRBD1 (5 bases). This CDR3 has 15 amino acids. V dropped 0 bases and J dropped 4 bases, with 12 bases sitting between them. Per germline, CDR1 KGHSH and CDR2 LQKENI. CDR3 residues: CASSPPAGRATEAFF. The CDR3 DNA reads TGTGCCAGCTCACCACCGGCGGGGCGGGCCACTGAAGCTTTCTTT.

This clonotype was counted between two and nine times. V is TRBV7-2 and J is TRBJ2-2; the match to TRBD2 covers 11 bases. Germline CDR1 is SGHTA and CDR2 is FQGNSA. This CDR3 is 15 amino acids long. V lost 4 bases, J lost 3 bases, and 1 base stayed unmatched. CDR3 in DNA: TGTGCCAGCAGCTCGGGACTAGCGGACACCGGGGAGCTGTTTTTT. Translated: CASSSGLADTGELFF.